The 26 T cell receptor beta chains presented below share a single source sample, sequenced in a study of T cells after yellow fever vaccination (dated by TCRdb to between 2017 and 2020). Per the publication, the treatment or condition label means: live attenuated yellow fever vaccine strain. The library was generated by 5' RACE. Sequencer: Illumina HiSeq 2500. TCRdb ran its own pipeline on the public reads, namely fastp trimming at Q25 and MiXCR clone calling, and kept in-frame beta chains. CDR3 protein duplicates are merged, each entry listing the most common genes and DNA. This sample lists hundreds of thousands of distinct CDR3 sequences; approximately 8% were detected once. The leading ten clones occupy roughly a sixth of the sample. Sequences were derived from PBMCs, sampled about 41 days after the first yellow fever vaccination. These TCRs come from a man aged 18 to 30 who received the YFV17D yellow fever vaccine.

The gene calls are TRBV11-3 and TRBJ2-3, with TRBD1 matching 9 bases. The CDR3 totals 12 residues. The germline V gene has CDR1 SGHNT and CDR2 YENEEA. J gave up 8 bases and V 8 bases, and 5 bases lay outside the gene matches. The CDR3 spells CASSGQGSTQYF. The DNA for the CDR3 is TGTGCCAGCTCCGGACAGGGGAGTACGCAGTATTTT.

V gene TRBV6-1 combines with J gene TRBJ1-6; the D is unclear. CDR1 is MNHNS and CDR2 is SASEGT in the germline V gene. The CDR3 is made up of 14 amino acids. V dropped 3 bases and J dropped 7 bases, with 10 bases sitting between them. The CDR3 sequence is CASSEVEGNSPLHF. The CDR3 region has the DNA TGTGCCAGCAGTGAGGTAGAGGGCAATTCACCCCTCCACTTT.

The J gene is TRBJ1-1, the V gene TRBV7-2; 7 bases align to TRBD1. Germline CDR1 is SGHTA and CDR2 is FQGNSA. With V trimmed by 3 bases and J by 3 bases, 7 bases remained unmatched. This CDR3 is built from 15 residues. The CDR3 loop is CASSFSGGQYTEAFF. CDR3 in DNA: TGTGCCAGCAGCTTCTCAGGGGGGCAGTACACTGAAGCTTTCTTT.

The CDR3 region has the DNA TGTGCCAGCGGGGTTTTTTCTAATGAAAAACTGTTTTTT. Translated, it gives CASGVFSNEKLFF. The chain is built from TRBV12-3 or TRBV12-4 and TRBJ1-4; D call uncertain. This CDR3 has 13 residues. Between the trimmed V and J ends, which lost 8 bases and 3 bases, there was a span of 10 bases.

The chain combines TRBV19 with TRBJ1-5; weak D call: TRBD1 (5 bases). V shed 5 bases and J shed 1 base, with 12 bases lying between them. The CDR3 is made up of 15 amino acids. The germline V gene encodes CDR1 LNHDA and CDR2 SQIVND (reference sequence). In nucleotides, the CDR3 is TGTGCCAGTAGTCCCGGGACCTTAAGCAATCAGCCCCAGCATTTT. It is translated as CASSPGTLSNQPQHF. Filled out from reference TRBV19 and TRBJ1-5, the complete variable domain reads DGGITQSPKYLFRKEGQNVTLSCEQNLNHDAMYWYRQDPGQGLRLIYYSQIVNDFQKGDIAEGYSVSREKKESFPLTVTSAQKNPTAFYLCASSPGTLSNQPQHFGDGTRLSIL.

This clonotype showed up just a few times. V is TRBV4-1 and J is TRBJ2-4; the D call may be TRBD1 or TRBD2 (6 bases each). V lost 1 base to trimming and J lost 0 bases, with 19 bases between them. The germline gives CDR1 MGHRA, CDR2 YSYEKL. The length of the CDR3 is 19 residues. CDR3 region: CASSQGGARTTLAKNIQYF. The DNA of the CDR3 is TGCGCCAGCAGCCAAGGGGGGGCCAGAACAACTTTAGCCAAAAACATTCAGTACTTC.

This clonotype turned up a few times. The genes are TRBV12-5 and TRBJ1-2; D gene unclear. Germline loops: CDR1 LGHNT, CDR2 FRNRAP. The length of the CDR3 is 17 residues. V was cut by 0 bases and J by 8 bases, with 22 bases left in between. In DNA form, the CDR3 reads TGTGCTAGTGGTTTGGTGGGCCTCTTTTCCCACACTGAGGGCTACACCTTC. The encoded protein is CASGLVGLFSHTEGYTF.

The chain uses TRBV27 and TRBJ2-1; no clear D gene. Germline V gives CDR1 MNHEY, CDR2 SMNVEV (reference sequence). V shed 5 bases and J shed 7 bases, with 15 bases lying between them. The CDR3 is made up of 14 amino acids. As DNA, the CDR3 is TGTGCCAGCAGTCACATTTCGATGGGGAATGAGCAGTTCTTC. Translated: CASSHISMGNEQFF.

V is TRBV7-2 and J is TRBJ1-4; perhaps TRBD1 as D (5 bases). This CDR3 is 14 amino acids long. CDR1 and CDR2 from the germline V gene are SGHTA and FQGNSA. V was trimmed by 1 base and J by 10 bases, leaving 13 bases between them. The CDR3 DNA is TGTGCCAGCAGCTTAGTGGGGACCCGGGCAAAACTGTTTTTT. Its protein is CASSLVGTRAKLFF.

This clonotype showed up just a few times. The CDR3 sequence: CASSIQGTGDGYTF. CDR3 DNA: TGTGCCAGTAGTATACAGGGGACGGGGGATGGCTACACCTTC. The J gene is TRBJ1-2, the V gene TRBV19; tentative D call: TRBD1 (6 bases). The germline V gene encodes CDR1 LNHDA and CDR2 SQIVND (reference sequence). V shed 2 bases and J shed 6 bases, with 13 bases lying between them. The CDR3 contains 14 residues.

This clonotype came up many times. The genes are TRBV28 and TRBJ2-5; no reliable D call. V was pared by 4 bases and J by 5 bases, with 2 bases between. This CDR3 region has 10 residues. CDR1 MDHEN and CDR2 SYDVKM come from the germline V gene. The CDR3 DNA sequence: TGTGCCAGCAGTTGGGAGACCCAGTACTTC. This encodes CASSWETQYF. Full variable domain (outside the CDR3, taken from reference TRBV28 and TRBJ2-5): DVKVTQSSRYLVKRTGEKVFLECVQDMDHENMFWYRQDPGLGLRLIYFSYDVKMKEKGDIPEGYSVSREKKERFSLILESASTNQTSMYLCASSWETQYFGPGTRLLVL.

This clonotype has just a few counts. This CDR3 reads CASSLSGGANEQFF. Here the CDR3 DNA reads TGTGCCAGCAGCCTTAGCGGGGGGGCGAATGAGCAGTTCTTC. The V gene is TRBV7-9, the J gene TRBJ2-1; 11 bases line up with TRBD2. V dropped 5 bases and J dropped 7; count of bases not matched to a gene: 4. The V gene's germline CDR1 is SEHNR and CDR2 FQNEAQ (reference sequence). The CDR3 has 14 amino acids.

The chain has TRBV6-5 and TRBJ1-1; D remains ambiguous. Germline V gene lookup returns CDR1 MNHEY and CDR2 SVGAGI. The CDR3 loop spans 16 amino acids. The V end was cut by 0 bases, the J end by 5 bases, with 16 bases between. The DNA for the CDR3 is TGTGCCAGCAGTTACTCGAAAAGCCTCTTGGGGACTGAAGCTTTCTTT. Amino acids: CASSYSKSLLGTEAFF.

This clonotype has just a few counts. The CDR3: CASSRDLASTDTQYF. DNA of the CDR3: TGTGCCAGCAGCCGGGACCTCGCAAGCACAGATACGCAGTATTTT. The chain recombines TRBV12-3 or TRBV12-4 with TRBJ2-3; perhaps D is TRBD1 or TRBD2 (5 bases each). V was shortened by 6 bases and J by 0 bases, with 13 bases between the two germline ends. This CDR3 contains 15 residues.

This clonotype occurred a few times. The chain employs TRBV5-4 and TRBJ2-7, with D possibly TRBD2 on 5 matching bases. V dropped 4 bases and J dropped 6 bases, with 11 bases sitting between them. Germline CDR1 SGHNT, CDR2 YYREEE (reference sequence). This CDR3 is built from 12 residues. The CDR3 loop reads CASSAMGSEQYF. CDR3 sequence (DNA): TGTGCCAGCAGCGCTATGGGGAGCGAGCAGTACTTC.

In its sample, this clonotype was seen a few times. The V and J genes are TRBV5-6 and TRBJ2-5, with D possibly matching TRBD1 (6 bases). Trimming removed 4 bases from V and 6 bases from J, with 13 bases in between. From germline, CDR1 is SGHDT and CDR2 YYEEEE. There are 13 residues in the CDR3. In DNA, the CDR3 is TGTGCCAGCAGCCCGAACAGGGTAAAGACCCAGTACTTC. Its protein is CASSPNRVKTQYF.

This clonotype was picked up a small number of times. The J gene is TRBJ1-1, the V gene TRBV10-3, with a tentative D call TRBD1 (5 bases). The CDR3 loop spans 14 amino acids. In germline, CDR1 is ENHRY, CDR2 SYGVKD. Trimming pared 7 bases from V and 1 base from J, leaving 13 bases between. In DNA form, the CDR3 reads TGTGCCATCACGGGGGTGGGCAAGAACACTGAAGCTTTCTTT. It is translated as CAITGVGKNTEAFF.

This clonotype came up a few times. V usage is TRBV5-1 and J usage is TRBJ2-2, with D perhaps matching TRBD1 (6 bases). Germline assignment: CDR1 SGHRS and CDR2 YFSETQ. The CDR3 spans 15 residues. The V and J ends lost 4 bases and 3 bases respectively, with 13 bases between them. The CDR3 nucleotides are TGCGCCAGCAGCCCGGGCAGGGGAGACACCGGGGAGCTGTTTTTT. This codes for CASSPGRGDTGELFF.

The chain joins TRBV3-1 to TRBJ2-1, with 10 nucleotides matching TRBD2. The CDR3 is 15 amino acids. The germline V gene has CDR1 LGHDT and CDR2 YNNKEL (reference sequence). The V and J ends lost 4 bases and 14 bases, in that order; junction bases with no gene match: 14. The CDR3 here is CASSRKIRLAGEKFF. Written as DNA, the CDR3 is TGTGCCAGCAGCCGCAAGATCCGCCTAGCGGGGGAGAAGTTCTTC.

CDR3: CASNMDRVLAGELFF. The CDR3 region has the DNA TGTGCCAGCAACATGGACAGGGTCCTTGCCGGGGAGCTGTTTTTT. The rearrangement uses TRBV12-3 or TRBV12-4 and TRBJ2-2; 8 positions match TRBD1. This CDR3 is built from 15 residues. V lost 7 bases to trimming and J lost 6 bases; unmatched junction nucleotides: 10.

CDR3 loop: CSAATPGGPYNEQFF. The CDR3 nucleotides are TGCAGTGCTGCTACCCCGGGGGGGCCCTACAATGAGCAGTTCTTC. The chain combines TRBV20-1 with TRBJ2-1, with TRBD2 matching 8 bases. This CDR3 region has 15 residues. With V trimmed by 5 bases and J by 2 bases, 8 bases remained unmatched. Germline CDR1 is DFQATT and CDR2 is SNEGSKA (reference sequence).

This clonotype was observed at least ten times. The gene calls are TRBV12-3 or TRBV12-4 and TRBJ2-7, with D tentatively TRBD1 (5 bases). V lost 5 bases to trimming and J lost 7 bases, with 12 bases between them. The CDR3 loop spans 12 amino acids. As DNA, the CDR3 is TGTGCCAGCAGTAGACCTCCAGGGGAGCAGTACTTC. Its translation: CASSRPPGEQYF.

The V call is TRBV5-1, the J call TRBJ2-7; D uncertain. This CDR3 has 13 amino acids. The V end lost 6 bases, the J end lost 1 base, and 11 bases lay between the germline ends. Per germline, CDR1 SGHRS and CDR2 YFSETQ. CDR3 sequence reads: CASNSGRSYEQYF. The DNA for the CDR3 is TGCGCCAGCAATTCGGGTAGATCCTACGAGCAGTACTTC. Supplemented by reference TRBV5-1 and TRBJ2-7, the full variable domain reads KAGVTQTPRYLIKTRGQQVTLSCSPISGHRSVSWYQQTPGQGLQFLFEYFSETQRNKGNFPGRFSGRQFSNSRSEMNVSTLELGDSALYLCASNSGRSYEQYFGPGTRLTVT.

The chain combines TRBV10-3 with TRBJ1-6; D is unclear. Between the trimmed V and J ends, which lost 8 bases and 9 bases, there was a span of 14 bases. The CDR3 totals 13 residues. Germline V gene lookup returns CDR1 ENHRY and CDR2 SYGVKD. In nucleotides, the CDR3 is TGTGCCATCGGGTTAGGGAAAGGTTCACCCCTCCACTTT. This gives the protein CAIGLGKGSPLHF.

This clonotype was counted only a few times. The gene calls are TRBV7-2 and TRBJ2-2, with D perhaps TRBD2 (6 bases). The germline gives CDR1 SGHTA, CDR2 FQGNSA. There are 16 residues in the CDR3. Trimming took 1 base from V and 4 from J, leaving 13 bases between them. CDR3 protein: CASSLVRGSSTGELFF. Written as DNA, the CDR3 is TGTGCCAGCAGCTTAGTTCGGGGGAGTAGCACCGGGGAGCTGTTTTTT. The entire variable domain, with the rest obtained from reference TRBV7-2 and TRBJ2-2, is as follows: GAGVSQSPSNKVTEKGKDVELRCDPISGHTALYWYRQSLGQGLEFLIYFQGNSAPDKSGLPSDRFSAERTGGSVSTLTIQRTQQEDSAVYLCASSLVRGSSTGELFFGEGSRLTVL.

CDR3 sequence (DNA): TGTGCCAGCAGTGGGCGGGTTTACAATGAGCAGTTCTTC. Translation gives CASSGRVYNEQFF. The gene calls are TRBV12-3 or TRBV12-4 and TRBJ2-1; tentatively, D is TRBD2 (5 bases). The length of the CDR3 is 13 residues. V lost 5 bases to trimming and J lost 4 bases, with 9 bases between them.